Detailed here is one T cell receptor (beta chain). What it recognizes is unknown. The sample is drawn from a study of CD8+ T cells in alopecia areata. Findings of the study overall: Sequenced scalp T cells also include alphabeta T cells resident in normal skin.

The germline CDR1 and CDR2 sequences are LGHNA and YNFKEQ. Trimming cost V 2 bases and J 2 bases, with 10 bases left between them. This CDR3 contains 14 residues. Investigators isolated RNA and reverse transcribed it into cDNA to act as the sequencing template. Sequencing used immunoSEQ multiplex PCR; TCRdb keeps in-frame clones, though not all of them. This table holds about 140,000 clones, roughly nine tenths found once. Treatment: oral pan-JAK inhibitor, 5-10 mg twice daily. PBMCs served as the source from which CD4+ and CD8+ T cells were sorted. The sample was CD8+ T cells sorted from blood, taken at week 4, from a patient treated with tofacitinib. The TCR comes from a human donor with alopecia areata. The rearrangement uses TRBV4-2 and TRBJ2-7, with D possibly being TRBD1 (5 bases). The CDR3 here is CASSQLDTPYEQYF. In nucleotides, the CDR3 is TGTGCCAGCAGCCAATTGGACACTCCCTACGAGCAGTACTTC.